This paragraph covers one TCR beta chain sequence. Only in-frame clones appear in the TCRdb table, and some are missing; sequencing was by immunoSEQ multiplex PCR. Of about 68,000 clones in the sample, more than 60% were seen once. The data were obtained in a study of cytotoxic CD8 clonotypes in ibrutinib-treated CLL. The V and J ends lost 0 bases and 10 bases respectively, with 14 bases between them. Germline-derived CDR1 and CDR2 are SGHRS and YFSETQ. This CDR3 has 15 residues. This clonotype was obtained from a human donor with chronic lymphocytic leukemia. The source was PBMCs, collected after 12 months of ibrutinib treatment. The chain links TRBV5-1 to TRBJ1-6; a weak D match, TRBD1 (5 bases). CDR3 nucleotide sequence: TGCGCCAGCAGCTTGGCCGGCAGGGACCGATCACCCCTCCACTTT. It is translated as CASSLAGRDRSPLHF.